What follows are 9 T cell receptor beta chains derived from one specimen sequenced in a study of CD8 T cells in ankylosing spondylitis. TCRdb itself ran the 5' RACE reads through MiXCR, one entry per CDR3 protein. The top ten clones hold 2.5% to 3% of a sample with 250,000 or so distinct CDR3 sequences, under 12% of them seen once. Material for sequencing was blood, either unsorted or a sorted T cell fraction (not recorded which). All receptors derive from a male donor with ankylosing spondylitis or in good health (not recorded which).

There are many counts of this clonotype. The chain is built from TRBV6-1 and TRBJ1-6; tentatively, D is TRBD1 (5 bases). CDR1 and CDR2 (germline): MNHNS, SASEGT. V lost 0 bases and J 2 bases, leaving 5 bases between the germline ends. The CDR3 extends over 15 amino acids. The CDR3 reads CASSEARAYNSPLHF. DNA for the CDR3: TGTGCCAGCAGTGAAGCCAGGGCCTATAATTCACCCCTCCACTTT.

CDR3 coding DNA: TGTGCCTGGAGTGAGAGGACAGTGGGGACCCAGTACTTC. Amino acids: CAWSERTVGTQYF. The V call is TRBV30, the J call TRBJ2-5; the D gene is possibly TRBD1 (6 bases). This CDR3 comprises 13 residues. Germline values: CDR1 GTSNPN, CDR2 SVGIG (reference sequence). The V end was cut by 1 base, the J end by 7 bases, with 13 bases between.

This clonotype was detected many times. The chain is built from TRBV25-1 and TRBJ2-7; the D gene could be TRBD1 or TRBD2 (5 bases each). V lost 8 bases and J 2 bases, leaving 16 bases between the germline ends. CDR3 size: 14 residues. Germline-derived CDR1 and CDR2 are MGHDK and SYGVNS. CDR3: CASRGRGRAYEQYF. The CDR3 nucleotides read TGTGCCAGCCGTGGCCGGGGCAGGGCCTACGAGCAGTACTTC.

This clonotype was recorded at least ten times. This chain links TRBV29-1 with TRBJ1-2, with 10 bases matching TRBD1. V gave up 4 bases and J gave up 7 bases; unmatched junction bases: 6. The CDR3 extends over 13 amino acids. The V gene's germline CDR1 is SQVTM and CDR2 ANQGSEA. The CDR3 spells CSVGEWTGGGYTF. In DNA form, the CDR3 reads TGCAGCGTTGGGGAATGGACAGGGGGTGGCTACACCTTC.

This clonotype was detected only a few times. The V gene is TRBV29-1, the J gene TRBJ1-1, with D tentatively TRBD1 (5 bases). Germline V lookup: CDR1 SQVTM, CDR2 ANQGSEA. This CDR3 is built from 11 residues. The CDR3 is CSGWRGTEAFF. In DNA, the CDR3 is TGCAGTGGATGGAGGGGAACTGAAGCTTTCTTT.

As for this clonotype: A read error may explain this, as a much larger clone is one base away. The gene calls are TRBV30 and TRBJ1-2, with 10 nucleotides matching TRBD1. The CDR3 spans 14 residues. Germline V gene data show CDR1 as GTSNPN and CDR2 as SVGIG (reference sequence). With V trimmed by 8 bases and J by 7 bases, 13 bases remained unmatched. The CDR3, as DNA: TGTGCCCCAAGGTCGACAGGGGGCATTAGTGGCTACACCTTC. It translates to CAPRSTGGISGYTF.

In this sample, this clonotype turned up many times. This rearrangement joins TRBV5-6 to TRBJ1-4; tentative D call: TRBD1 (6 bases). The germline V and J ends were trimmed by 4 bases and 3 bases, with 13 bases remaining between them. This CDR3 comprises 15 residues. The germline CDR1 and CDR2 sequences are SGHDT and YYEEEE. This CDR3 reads CASSPTGLPNEKLFF. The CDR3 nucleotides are TGTGCCAGCAGCCCGACAGGACTACCTAATGAAAAACTGTTTTTT.

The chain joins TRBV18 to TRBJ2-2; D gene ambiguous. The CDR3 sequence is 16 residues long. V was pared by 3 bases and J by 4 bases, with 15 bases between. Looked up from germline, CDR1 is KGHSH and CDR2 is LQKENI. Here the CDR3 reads CASSPVAADVTGELFF. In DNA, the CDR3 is TGTGCCAGCTCACCGGTGGCAGCCGACGTCACCGGGGAGCTGTTTTTT.

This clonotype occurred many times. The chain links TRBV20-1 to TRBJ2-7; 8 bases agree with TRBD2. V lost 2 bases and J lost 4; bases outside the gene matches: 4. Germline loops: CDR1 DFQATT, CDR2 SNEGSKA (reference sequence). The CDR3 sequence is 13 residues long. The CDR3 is CSARRSGSYEQYF. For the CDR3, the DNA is TGCAGTGCTAGAAGGAGCGGGAGTTACGAGCAGTACTTC.